A selection of T cell receptor beta chains follows, all from one sample in a study of cytomegalovirus exposure and HLA in healthy donors. The table came from immunoSEQ multiplex PCR; TCRdb's copy has only in-frame clones and leaves some out. The sample lists approximately 76,000 clones, 60% to 70% occurring once. The sequenced sample consisted of PBMCs. The receptor set was obtained from a man aged 30 to 45 in good health and CMV-seropositive. CDR3s include the opening cysteine and the closing phenylalanine or tryptophan. Fields, in order: V gene, clone size, J gene, D gene, CDR3 protein, CDR3 DNA. A D gene is named only where the DNA matches it firmly. Only some rows state a clone size, as once, few, many or a class for expanded clones.

TRBV5-1	NA	TRBJ2-1	TRBD1	CASSFDGQGAYNEQFF	TGCGCCAGCAGCTTCGACGGACAGGGGGCCTACAATGAGCAGTTCTTC
TRBV11-3	NA	TRBJ1-2	NA	CASSLPTGGAGGYTF	TGTGCCAGCAGCTTACCAACCGGCGGGGCTGGTGGCTACACCTTC
TRBV6-5	NA	TRBJ2-6	NA	CASRQDPGANVLTF	TGTGCCAGCAGACAGGATCCTGGGGCCAACGTCCTGACTTTC
TRBV11-3	NA	TRBJ1-1	NA	CASSSDGGGTEAFF	TGTGCCAGCAGCTCCGATGGTGGGGGGACTGAAGCTTTCTTT
TRBV28	NA	TRBJ1-5	TRBD1	CASSSGDRYNSNQPQHF	TGTGCCAGCAGTTCGGGGGACAGATATAATAGCAATCAGCCCCAGCATTTT
TRBV9	NA	TRBJ1-3	NA	CASSAMQGSGNTIYF	TGTGCCAGCAGCGCAATGCAGGGCTCTGGAAACACCATATATTTT
TRBV6-5	NA	TRBJ2-6	NA	CASSYVGSSGANVLTF	TGTGCCAGCAGTTACGTCGGGAGCTCTGGGGCCAACGTCCTGACTTTC
TRBV10-3	NA	TRBJ2-2	TRBD1	CAIGRTGATNTGELFF	TGTGCCATCGGCCGCACAGGGGCCACGAACACCGGGGAGCTGTTTTTT
TRBV5-4	NA	TRBJ2-1	NA	CASSLTGLPDNEQFF	TGTGCCAGCAGCCTTACGGGTCTTCCCGACAATGAGCAGTTCTTC
TRBV19	few	TRBJ2-5	NA	CASSFGLTEETQYF	TGTGCCAGTAGTTTCGGACTTACGGAAGAGACCCAGTACTTC
TRBV7-8	NA	TRBJ1-5	NA	CASSLSEGPQHF	TGTGCCAGCAGTCTGAGTGAGGGGCCCCAGCATTTT
TRBV13	NA	TRBJ2-1	NA	CASSLGPSGGDNEQFF	TGTGCCAGCAGCTTAGGTCCCTCCGGGGGAGACAATGAGCAGTTCTTC
TRBV5-4	NA	TRBJ2-1	TRBD2	CASSFGGGMANEQFF	TGTGCCAGCAGCTTTGGCGGGGGAATGGCAAATGAGCAGTTCTTC
TRBV4-3	once	TRBJ2-1	TRBD2	CASSQDRAGGGEQFF	TGCGCCAGCAGCCAAGATCGTGCGGGAGGGGGTGAGCAGTTCTTC
TRBV25-1	NA	TRBJ2-7	TRBD1	CASSELAGGVYEQYF	TGTGCCAGCAGTGAATTAGCAGGGGGAGTATACGAGCAGTACTTC